This passage covers 5 T cell receptor beta chains from one sample sequenced in a study of OX40 agonist ivuxolimab in advanced cancers. Here immunoSEQ multiplex PCR was the method, and the copy in TCRdb shows in-frame clones only, minus some. Among 36,000 or so clones listed, around 85% were seen once. The sequences come from CD4+ or CD8+ T cells sorted from blood, collected in a trial of the OX40 agonist ivuxolimab. The source of these receptors is an adult with an advanced solid tumor such as melanoma, head and neck, liver or kidney cancer.

The V and J genes are TRBV5-8 and TRBJ2-2; maybe TRBD1 (5 bases). V gave up 4 bases and J gave up 1 base, with 11 bases separating them. The germline gives CDR1 SGHTS, CDR2 YDEGEE. The CDR3 totals 15 residues. Here the CDR3 reads CASSKRQLNTGELFF. As DNA, the CDR3 is TGTGCCAGCAGCAAAAGACAGCTGAACACCGGGGAGCTGTTTTTT.

The gene calls are TRBV29-1 and TRBJ2-1, with 15 positions matching TRBD2. Per the germline V gene, CDR1 is SQVTM and CDR2 is ANQGSEA. V lost 2 bases, J lost 7 bases, and 3 bases stayed unmatched. This CDR3 contains 15 residues. This CDR3 reads CSVESGTSGGNEQFF. The CDR3, as DNA: TGCAGCGTTGAATCCGGGACTAGCGGGGGGAATGAGCAGTTCTTC.

This sequence joins TRBV7-3 and TRBJ2-7; tentatively, D is TRBD2 (6 bases). The CDR3 covers 15 residues. The germline V gene encodes CDR1 SGHTA and CDR2 FQGTGA. Trimming cost V 5 bases and J 0 bases, with 14 bases left between them. The CDR3 nucleotides are TGTGCCAGCAGCCGTGGCCCCGGGAGCTCCTACGAGCAGTACTTC. This codes for CASSRGPGSSYEQYF.

The chain is built from TRBV6-6 and TRBJ1-6; D gene uncertain. The CDR3 contains 13 residues. Germline-derived CDR1 and CDR2 are MNHNY and SVGAGI (reference sequence). V was pared by 5 bases and J by 8 bases, with 10 bases between. CDR3 sequence reads: CASSRRSDSPLHF. The CDR3 coding sequence is TGTGCCAGCAGTCGACGTTCCGATTCACCCCTCCACTTT.

This clone was observed a few times. V gene TRBV30 combines with J gene TRBJ2-7; D is uncertain. Germline values: CDR1 GTSNPN, CDR2 SVGIG (reference sequence). The CDR3 is 12 residues long. The germline V and J ends were trimmed by 0 bases and 7 bases, with 10 bases remaining between them. CDR3 loop: CAWSVSLGEQYF. The DNA of the CDR3 is TGTGCCTGGAGTGTATCGCTGGGTGAGCAGTACTTC.